These 14 T cell receptor beta chains came from one sample sequenced in a study of T cells in localized non-small cell lung cancer (TCRdb year 2020). Library construction relied on the immunoSEQ multiplex PCR assay. TCRdb holds this immuneACCESS table with in-frame rearrangements only. Some clones are missing; in checked studies, unresolved V genes explain under half, and the rest has no known cause. The sample yields roughly 90,000 clones; approximately 91% were counted once. 4.1% of the sample lies in the top ten. Sequenced material: PBMCs, taken before any cancer treatment. These TCRs come from a woman aged 40 to 75 with stage II squamous cell lung carcinoma.

The chain carries TRBV9 and TRBJ1-4, with no clear D. Trimming left V 0 bases short and J 8 bases short, with 8 bases between. The germline V gene encodes CDR1 SGDLS and CDR2 YYNGEE. The CDR3 covers 13 residues. The CDR3 region has the DNA TGTGCCAGCAGCGTAGGTCGTGGGGAAAAACTGTTTTTT. It encodes CASSVGRGEKLFF. The whole variable domain, remainder taken from reference TRBV9 and TRBJ1-4, is DSGVTQTPKHLITATGQRVTLRCSPRSGDLSVYWYQQSLDQGLQFLIQYYNGEERAKGNILERFSAQQFPDLHSELNLSSLELGDSALYFCASSVGRGEKLFFGSGTQLSVL.

As to this clone: This sample also contains other DNA sequences that code for the same CDR3. This rearrangement joins TRBV11-2 to TRBJ1-5, with a tentative D call TRBD1 (5 bases). CDR3 length: 14 amino acids. V was cut by 2 bases and J by 4 bases, with 9 bases left in between. CDR1 is SGHAT, CDR2 FQNNGV, per germline. The CDR3 coding sequence is TGTGCCAGCAGCTTAAGTTGGGGGAATCAGCCCCAGCATTTT. Encoded protein: CASSLSWGNQPQHF.

The chain recombines TRBV27 with TRBJ1-2, with 7 bases fitting TRBD1. V was clipped by 0 bases and J by 2 bases; unmatched bases: 0. Germline loops: CDR1 MNHEY, CDR2 SMNVEV (reference sequence). CDR3 length: 14 residues. CDR3 nucleotides: TGTGCCAGCAGTTTATCGGGACAGAACTATGGCTACACCTTC. Translated: CASSLSGQNYGYTF.

The chain couples TRBV27 to TRBJ1-2, with D hard to call. The CDR3 runs 15 residues. Between the trimmed V and J ends, which lost 3 bases and 0 bases, there was a span of 11 bases. In germline, CDR1 is MNHEY, CDR2 SMNVEV (reference sequence). CDR3 sequence: CASSFKPDANYGYTF. The CDR3 DNA follows: TGTGCCAGCAGTTTCAAGCCTGATGCTAACTATGGCTACACCTTC.

The rearrangement links TRBV28 to TRBJ2-7; no clear D. The V end lost 6 bases, the J end lost 7 bases, and 10 bases lay between the germline ends. CDR1 is MDHEN, CDR2 SYDVKM, per germline. This CDR3 comprises 11 residues. The CDR3 region has the DNA TGTGCCAGCAGCCCCCGATCGGAGCAGTACTTC. Its protein product is CASSPRSEQYF.

The rearrangement links TRBV5-4 to TRBJ1-3; D is ambiguous. Germline V gene lookup returns CDR1 SGHNT and CDR2 YYREEE (reference sequence). The CDR3 has 15 amino acids. The germline V and J ends were trimmed by 0 bases and 4 bases, with 11 bases remaining between them. The CDR3 protein is CASSLDRSVGNTIYF. The CDR3 coding sequence is TGTGCCAGCAGCTTGGATAGGTCGGTGGGAAACACCATATATTTT.

The rearrangement joins TRBV7-8 to TRBJ2-5; 8 nucleotides agree with TRBD1. This CDR3 has 16 amino acids. V lost 5 bases and J lost 4; bases outside the gene matches: 12. Per germline, CDR1 SGHVS and CDR2 FQNEAQ. The CDR3 region is CASSQGQGARIETQYF. CDR3 bases: TGTGCCAGCAGCCAAGGACAGGGAGCAAGGATAGAGACCCAGTACTTC.

This clone was recorded once. The rearrangement uses TRBV5-4 and TRBJ2-2; D is unclear. Germline V lookup: CDR1 SGHNT, CDR2 YYREEE (reference sequence). The CDR3 is 14 residues long. V was cut by 4 bases and J by 6 bases, with 13 bases left in between. DNA of the CDR3: TGTGCCAGCAGCCCCCCCGGAGTCGCCGGGGAGCTGTTTTTT. Its protein is CASSPPGVAGELFF.

The CDR3 sequence: CASTDRARSLNTEAFF. CDR3 bases: TGTGCCAGCACGGACAGGGCTCGCTCCCTGAACACTGAAGCTTTCTTT. V is TRBV6-6 and J is TRBJ1-1, with 8 bases matching TRBD1. CDR1 MNHNY and CDR2 SVGAGI come from the germline V gene (reference sequence). CDR3 length: 16 residues. The V and J ends lost 7 bases and 0 bases, in that order; junction bases with no gene match: 10.

This chain joins TRBV2 and TRBJ2-1; 9 bases align to TRBD2. The germline V gene encodes CDR1 SNHLY and CDR2 FYNNEI. CDR3 length: 15 amino acids. Trimming removed 7 bases from V and 2 bases from J; junction bases left unmatched: 6. This CDR3 is CASNLAGYTYNEQFF. Here the CDR3 DNA reads TGTGCCAGCAACCTAGCGGGGTATACCTACAATGAGCAGTTCTTC.

The chain joins TRBV11-1 to TRBJ2-3; 8 bases are a match to TRBD1. The CDR3 spans 13 residues. Germline values: CDR1 SGHAT, CDR2 FQDESV (reference sequence). V lost 8 bases, J lost 3 bases, and 4 bases stayed unmatched. The CDR3 reads CASVWTGTDTQYF. The CDR3 DNA is TGTGCCAGCGTGTGGACAGGGACAGATACGCAGTATTTT. The whole variable domain, remainder taken from reference TRBV11-1 and TRBJ2-3, is EAEVAQSPRYKITEKSQAVAFWCDPISGHATLYWYRQILGQGPELLVQFQDESVVDDSQLPKDRFSAERLKGVDSTLKIQPAELGDSAMYLCASVWTGTDTQYFGPGTRLTVL.

J is TRBJ1-5 and V is TRBV7-8; D is undetermined. The V end was cut by 5 bases, the J end by 6 bases, with 20 bases between. Germline CDR1 reads SGHVS; CDR2 reads FQNEAQ. The CDR3 extends over 16 amino acids. The chain's CDR3 is CASSPDPGLIGQPQHF. The CDR3 region has the DNA TGTGCCAGCAGCCCCGACCCCGGGCTTATAGGTCAGCCCCAGCATTTT.

The chain is built from TRBV27 and TRBJ1-1; D ambiguous. The germline CDR1 and CDR2 sequences are MNHEY and SMNVEV (reference sequence). The CDR3 sequence is 15 residues long. Trimming left V 5 bases short and J 3 bases short, with 16 bases between. CDR3 in amino acids: CASSHTSVRDTEAFF. CDR3 bases: TGTGCCAGCAGTCACACGTCAGTAAGGGACACTGAAGCTTTCTTT.

This chain joins TRBV27 and TRBJ1-1, with TRBD1 matching over 9 bases. In germline, CDR1 is MNHEY, CDR2 SMNVEV (reference sequence). V trimming: 2 bases; J trimming: 0 bases; junction bases outside the gene matches: 13. This CDR3 has 19 residues. Written as DNA, the CDR3 is TGTGCCAGCAGTTTACTCGGACAGGGGAGTAGAGGGATGAACACTGAAGCTTTCTTT. As protein: CASSLLGQGSRGMNTEAFF.